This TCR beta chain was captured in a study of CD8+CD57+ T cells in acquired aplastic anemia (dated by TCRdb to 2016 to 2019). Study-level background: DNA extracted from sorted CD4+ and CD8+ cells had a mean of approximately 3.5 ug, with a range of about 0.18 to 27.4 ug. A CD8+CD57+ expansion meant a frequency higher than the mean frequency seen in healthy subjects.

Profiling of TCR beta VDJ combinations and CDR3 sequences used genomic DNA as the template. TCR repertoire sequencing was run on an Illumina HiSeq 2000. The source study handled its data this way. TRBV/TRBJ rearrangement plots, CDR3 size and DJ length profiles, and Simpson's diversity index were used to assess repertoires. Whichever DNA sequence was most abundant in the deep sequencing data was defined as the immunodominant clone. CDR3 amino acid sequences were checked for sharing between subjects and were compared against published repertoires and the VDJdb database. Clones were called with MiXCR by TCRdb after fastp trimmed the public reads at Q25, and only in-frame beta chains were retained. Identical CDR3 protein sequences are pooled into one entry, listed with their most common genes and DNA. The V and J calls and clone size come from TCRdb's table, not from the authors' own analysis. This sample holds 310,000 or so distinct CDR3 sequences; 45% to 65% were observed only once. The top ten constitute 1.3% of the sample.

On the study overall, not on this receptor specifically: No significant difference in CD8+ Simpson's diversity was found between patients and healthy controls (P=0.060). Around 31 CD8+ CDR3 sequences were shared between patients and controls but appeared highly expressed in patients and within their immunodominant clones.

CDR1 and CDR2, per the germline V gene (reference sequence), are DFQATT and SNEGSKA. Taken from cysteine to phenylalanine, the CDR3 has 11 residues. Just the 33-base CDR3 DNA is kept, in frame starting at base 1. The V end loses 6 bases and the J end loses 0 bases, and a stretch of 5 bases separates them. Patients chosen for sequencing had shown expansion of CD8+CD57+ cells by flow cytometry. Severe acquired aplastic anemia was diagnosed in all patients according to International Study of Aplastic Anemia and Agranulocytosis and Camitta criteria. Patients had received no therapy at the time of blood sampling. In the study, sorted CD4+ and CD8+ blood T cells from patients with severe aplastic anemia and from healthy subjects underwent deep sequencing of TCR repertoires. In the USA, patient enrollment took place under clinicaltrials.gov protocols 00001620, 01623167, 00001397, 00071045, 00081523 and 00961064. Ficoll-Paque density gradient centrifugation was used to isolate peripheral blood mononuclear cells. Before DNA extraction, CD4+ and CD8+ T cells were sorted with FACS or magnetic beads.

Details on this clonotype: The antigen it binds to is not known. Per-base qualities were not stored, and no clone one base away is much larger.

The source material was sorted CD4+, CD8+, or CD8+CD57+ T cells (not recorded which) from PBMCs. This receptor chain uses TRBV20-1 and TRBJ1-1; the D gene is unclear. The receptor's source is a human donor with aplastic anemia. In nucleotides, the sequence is TGCAGTGCCGGGATGAACACTGAAGCTTTCTTT. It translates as CSAGMNTEAFF.